These 27 T cell receptor beta chains came from one sample sequenced in a study of blood T cell repertoires in COVID-19. Repertoires were generated with immunoSEQ multiplex PCR, while TCRdb's copy carries only in-frame clones and drops some. The sample contains 200,000 to 250,000 clones, roughly 90% of which appear only once. The sequenced sample consisted of peripheral blood. The receptor source for this set is a man in his 60s who had recovered from COVID-19.

This clone has only a few counts. This chain joins TRBV19 and TRBJ1-1; 7 bases agree with TRBD1. The germline gives CDR1 LNHDA, CDR2 SQIVND (reference sequence). V dropped 4 bases and J dropped 0; count of bases not matched to a gene: 11. The CDR3 has 17 residues. CDR3 in amino acids: CASSRRQGVLVNTEAFF. Here the CDR3 DNA reads TGTGCCAGTAGTAGAAGACAGGGAGTTCTGGTGAACACTGAAGCTTTCTTT.

The chain recombines TRBV4-3 with TRBJ2-7, with 8 bases lining up with TRBD2. V trimming: 4 bases; J trimming: 4 bases; junction bases outside the gene matches: 9. From germline, CDR1 is LGHNA and CDR2 YSLEER. CDR3 length: 15 residues. The CDR3: CASSPGAGGPYEQYF. The CDR3 coding sequence is TGCGCCAGCAGCCCCGGTGCGGGGGGCCCTTACGAGCAGTACTTC.

V and J are TRBV7-9 and TRBJ1-1; D unclear. The V end lost 1 base, the J end lost 5 bases, and 11 bases lay between the germline ends. CDR3 length equals 14 residues. From germline, CDR1 is SEHNR and CDR2 FQNEAQ (reference sequence). The DNA of the CDR3 is TGTGCCAGCAGCTTAGAGATAGGGAGGACTGAAGCTTTCTTT. As protein: CASSLEIGRTEAFF.

The chain combines TRBV19 with TRBJ2-1, with D tentatively TRBD2 (5 bases). The CDR3 has 16 amino acids. In germline, CDR1 is LNHDA, CDR2 SQIVND (reference sequence). V was trimmed by 4 bases and J by 7 bases, leaving 20 bases between them. The CDR3 reads CASSTVSGHARNEQFF. For the CDR3, the DNA is TGTGCCAGTAGTACCGTCAGCGGCCACGCGAGAAATGAGCAGTTCTTC.

The chain uses TRBV5-1 and TRBJ2-3; 8 nucleotides line up with TRBD1. Germline V gene data show CDR1 as SGHRS and CDR2 as YFSETQ. The ends lost 5 bases at V and 2 bases at J; junction bases unmatched: 1. CDR3 length: 13 amino acids. The CDR3 DNA reads TGCGCCAGCAGACAGGGGGACACAGATACGCAGTATTTT. As protein: CASRQGDTDTQYF.

CDR3 protein: CASSEWTGNQPQHF. DNA of the CDR3: TGTGCCAGCAGTGAATGGACAGGAAATCAGCCCCAGCATTTT. The chain couples TRBV25-1 to TRBJ1-5; 7 positions agree with TRBD1. Trimming at V came to 1 base and at J to 4 bases, leaving 1 base not matched to a gene. The CDR3 spans 14 residues. The germline CDR1 and CDR2 sequences are MGHDK and SYGVNS.

This chain connects TRBV6-2 or TRBV6-3 to TRBJ2-5; D perhaps matches TRBD2 (6 bases). Germline lookup yields CDR1 MNHEY and CDR2 SVGEGT. This CDR3 region has 15 residues. Trimming took 0 bases from V and 0 from J, leaving 8 bases between them. The CDR3 sequence: CASSYSWEDQETQYF. CDR3 nucleotide sequence: TGTGCCAGCAGTTACTCATGGGAGGACCAAGAGACCCAGTACTTC.

This clone was detected once. This sequence joins TRBV5-4 and TRBJ2-7, with D possibly being TRBD2 (5 bases). Between the trimmed V and J ends, which lost 4 bases and 3 bases, there was a span of 11 bases. CDR3 length equals 13 residues. Germline loops: CDR1 SGHNT, CDR2 YYREEE (reference sequence). The CDR3 spells CASSRGGDYEQYF. DNA for the CDR3: TGTGCCAGCAGCCGAGGAGGAGACTACGAGCAGTACTTC.

This chain links TRBV7-6 with TRBJ2-5; D is undetermined. Germline values: CDR1 SGHVS, CDR2 FNYEAQ. CDR3 length: 11 amino acids. Trimming removed 5 bases from V and 4 bases from J, with 5 bases in between. The CDR3 nucleotides read TGTGCCAGCAGCGAACTAGAGACCCAGTACTTC. Amino acid sequence: CASSELETQYF.

The chain is built from TRBV5-1 and TRBJ1-2; D is unresolved. Germline V CDR1 and CDR2: SGHRS, YFSETQ. The germline V and J ends were trimmed by 1 base and 3 bases, with 10 bases remaining between them. The CDR3 has 14 residues. The chain's CDR3 is CASSLSQAYYGYTF. The DNA of the CDR3 is TGCGCCAGCAGCTTGAGCCAGGCCTACTATGGCTACACCTTC. Full variable domain (missing parts from reference TRBV5-1 and TRBJ1-2): KAGVTQTPRYLIKTRGQQVTLSCSPISGHRSVSWYQQTPGQGLQFLFEYFSETQRNKGNFPGRFSGRQFSNSRSEMNVSTLELGDSALYLCASSLSQAYYGYTFGSGTRLTVV.

CDR3 amino acids: CASSQGARDTTRAQYF. The CDR3 nucleotides are TGCGCCAGCAGCCAAGGCGCCAGGGACACGACAAGGGCCCAGTACTTC. The chain is built from TRBV4-1 and TRBJ2-5; possibly TRBD1 for D (6 bases). This CDR3 comprises 16 residues. Germline V CDR1 and CDR2: MGHRA, YSYEKL. The V and J ends lost 1 base and 9 bases respectively, with 21 bases between them.

The count of this clone is one. The V call is TRBV6-5, the J call TRBJ1-5, with D maybe TRBD1 (6 bases). Per the germline V gene, CDR1 is MNHEY and CDR2 is SVGAGI. The CDR3 length is 16 residues. Deletions cut 1 base from V and 2 bases from J, with 12 bases between. The chain's CDR3 is CASSYYPRGRNQPQHF. CDR3 in DNA: TGTGCCAGCAGTTACTATCCCAGGGGCCGCAATCAGCCCCAGCATTTT.

The genes are TRBV6-5 and TRBJ2-3; 8 bases line up with TRBD2. Germline values: CDR1 MNHEY, CDR2 SVGAGI. The CDR3 runs 15 residues. V shed 9 bases and J 3 bases; nucleotides not matched to a gene: 11. The CDR3 is CARCLFRGGTDTQYF. Here the CDR3 DNA reads TGTGCCAGGTGTCTCTTCCGGGGGGGAACAGATACGCAGTATTTT.

The chain links TRBV5-4 to TRBJ2-6; D uncertain. Germline V gives CDR1 SGHNT, CDR2 YYREEE (reference sequence). This CDR3 is 15 amino acids long. V lost 0 bases and J 2 bases, leaving 6 bases between the germline ends. CDR3 nucleotides: TGTGCCAGCAGCTTGGGTAGTCCTGGGGCCAACGTCCTGACTTTC. It encodes CASSLGSPGANVLTF.

The CDR3 DNA is TGTGCCAGCAGAAATTCTCCGGAGGTGAATCGTCGCCTGGTCACTGAAGCTTTCTTT. Translating it yields CASRNSPEVNRRLVTEAFF. The chain combines TRBV28 with TRBJ1-1; D is ambiguous. The germline V gene encodes CDR1 MDHEN and CDR2 SYDVKM. This CDR3 region has 19 residues. Trimming removed 6 bases from V and 4 bases from J, with 30 bases in between.

This clone was detected a few times. This rearrangement joins TRBV6-1 to TRBJ1-1, with D hard to call. This CDR3 has 15 residues. V was shortened by 3 bases and J by 0 bases, with 11 bases between the two germline ends. Germline CDR1 and CDR2: MNHNS and SASEGT. CDR3 DNA: TGTGCCAGCAGTGACAACAGTTTGATGAACACTGAAGCTTTCTTT. It codes for CASSDNSLMNTEAFF.

The V and J genes are TRBV11-3 and TRBJ2-7, with TRBD1 identical over 10 bases. Looked up from germline, CDR1 is SGHNT and CDR2 is YENEEA. The CDR3 consists of 16 residues. The V segment lost 5 bases and the J segment 5 bases; nucleotides outside the gene matches: 12. DNA of the CDR3: TGTGCCAGCAGCCAGCCCAAGGGGACAGGGGACCACGAGCAGTACTTC. Translation: CASSQPKGTGDHEQYF.

The chain has TRBV6-6 and TRBJ2-7; D is perhaps TRBD2 (6 bases). V was cut by 6 bases and J by 2 bases, with 17 bases left in between. CDR1 is MNHNY, CDR2 SVGAGI, per germline (reference sequence). The CDR3 extends over 15 amino acids. CDR3 coding DNA: TGTGCCAGCAGCAATCAGCGGGTCCGAACCTACGAGCAGTACTTC. Residues: CASSNQRVRTYEQYF.

V usage is TRBV25-1 and J usage is TRBJ1-6, with D possibly TRBD1 on 5 matching bases. The V gene lost 6 bases and the J gene lost 4 bases, with 13 bases spanning the gap. Germline V gene lookup returns CDR1 MGHDK and CDR2 SYGVNS. CDR3 length equals 15 residues. The CDR3 DNA sequence: TGTGCCAGCAGCACACTGGGGGGTTATAATTCACCCCTCCACTTT. Encoded protein: CASSTLGGYNSPLHF.

The chain carries TRBV7-9 and TRBJ2-5, with D possibly TRBD2 on 5 matching bases. The V gene's germline CDR1 is SEHNR and CDR2 FQNEAQ (reference sequence). This CDR3 has 14 residues. V gave up 0 bases and J gave up 3 bases, with 8 bases separating them. The CDR3 DNA reads TGTGCCAGCAGCTTAGCGCTCGGGGAAGAGACCCAGTACTTC. As protein: CASSLALGEETQYF.

The V and J genes are TRBV2 and TRBJ2-4; TRBD1 might be the D (6 bases). Germline V CDR1 and CDR2: SNHLY, FYNNEI. The CDR3 consists of 15 residues. V was cut by 11 bases and J by 0 bases, with 17 bases left in between. CDR3 bases: TGTGCCCCCGGGCGAGGGGGTCTAGCCAAAAACATTCAGTACTTC. As protein: CAPGRGGLAKNIQYF.

V gene TRBV7-3 combines with J gene TRBJ2-5; 10 nucleotides align to TRBD1. Germline V gene data show CDR1 as SGHTA and CDR2 as FQGTGA. This CDR3 spans 13 amino acids. Unmatched junction bases numbered 2, after V lost 4 bases and J lost 6 bases. The CDR3: CASSSDRGQTQYF. DNA for the CDR3: TGTGCCAGCAGCTCCGACAGGGGGCAGACCCAGTACTTC.

The rearrangement joins TRBV5-4 to TRBJ1-1, with 10 nucleotides matching TRBD1. With 4 bases clipped from V and 0 bases from J, the junction kept 15 bases outside the gene matches. The CDR3 spans 19 residues. CDR1 and CDR2 (germline): SGHNT, YYREEE (reference sequence). The CDR3, as DNA: TGTGCCAGCAGCACACGGACAGGGGGAAGAGTGGAGATGAACACTGAAGCTTTCTTT. This gives the protein CASSTRTGGRVEMNTEAFF.

This rearrangement joins TRBV24-1 to TRBJ2-3; weak D call: TRBD1 (5 bases). The V and J ends lost 2 bases and 6 bases respectively, with 11 bases between them. This CDR3 has 14 residues. Per the germline V gene, CDR1 is KGHDR and CDR2 is SFDVKD. CDR3 in amino acids: CATSDSLGLDTQYF. CDR3 nucleotide sequence: TGTGCCACCAGTGATTCGCTGGGGCTGGATACGCAGTATTTT.

In this sample, this clone turned up once. The rearrangement joins TRBV6-1 to TRBJ2-2; 9 bases line up with TRBD1. The CDR3 spans 16 residues. J gave up 6 bases and V 4 bases, and 9 bases lay outside the gene matches. The V gene's germline CDR1 is MNHNS and CDR2 SASEGT. The CDR3 is CASSVGTGSGAGELFF. DNA of the CDR3: TGTGCCAGCAGTGTAGGGACAGGGTCCGGGGCCGGGGAGCTGTTTTTT.

This clone was picked up one time. Written as DNA, the CDR3 is TGTGCCAGCAGTCTGAGGACAGGGCAGGCACCCCTCCACTTT. Translation: CASSLRTGQAPLHF. The chain combines TRBV6-5 with TRBJ1-6; 8 bases align to TRBD1. Germline V gene data show CDR1 as MNHEY and CDR2 as SVGAGI. V lost 5 bases and J lost 11; bases outside the gene matches: 8. CDR3 length: 14 residues.

The chain links TRBV7-3 to TRBJ2-3; D is ambiguous. From germline, CDR1 is SGHTA and CDR2 FQGTGA. With 4 bases removed from V and 4 bases from J, the gap between germline ends came to 12 bases. The CDR3 contains 14 residues. The DNA of the CDR3 is TGTGCCAGCAGCTCTCTTAGTGGTGCAGATACGCAGTATTTT. Protein sequence: CASSSLSGADTQYF.